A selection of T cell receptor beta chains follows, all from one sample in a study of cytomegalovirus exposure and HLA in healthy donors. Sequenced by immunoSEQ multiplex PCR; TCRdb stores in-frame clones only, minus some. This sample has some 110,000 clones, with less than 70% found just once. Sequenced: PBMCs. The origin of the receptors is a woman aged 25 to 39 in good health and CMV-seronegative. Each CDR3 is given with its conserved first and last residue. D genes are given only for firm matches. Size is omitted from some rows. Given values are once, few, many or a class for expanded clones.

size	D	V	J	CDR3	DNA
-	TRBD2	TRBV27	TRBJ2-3	CASSIAGSTDTQYF	TGTGCCAGCAGTATAGCGGGAAGCACAGATACGCAGTATTTT
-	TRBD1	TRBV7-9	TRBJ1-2	CASSRIQGAVGYTF	TGTGCCAGCAGCCGAATACAGGGGGCGGTTGGCTACACCTTC
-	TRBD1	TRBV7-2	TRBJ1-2	CASSLVAGGSYGYTF	TGTGCCAGCAGCTTAGTGGCAGGGGGCAGCTATGGCTACACCTTC
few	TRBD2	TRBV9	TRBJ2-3	CASSVATKTSGVTDTQYF	TGTGCCAGCAGCGTAGCTACCAAGACTAGCGGAGTCACAGATACGCAGTATTTT
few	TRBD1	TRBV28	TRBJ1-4	CASSSRDRGLEKLFF	TGTGCCAGTTCCTCCCGGGACAGGGGGCTTGAAAAACTGTTTTTT
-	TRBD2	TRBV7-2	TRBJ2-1	CASSLEGTSGRNEQFF	TGTGCCAGCAGCTTAGAGGGGACTAGCGGGAGAAATGAGCAGTTCTTC
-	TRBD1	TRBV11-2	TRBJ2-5	CASSDRDSWETQYF	TGTGCCAGCAGCGACCGGGACAGCTGGGAGACCCAGTACTTC
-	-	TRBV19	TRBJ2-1	CASSITSTYNEQFF	TGTGCCAGTAGTATTACTAGTACCTACAATGAGCAGTTCTTC
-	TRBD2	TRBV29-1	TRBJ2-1	CSVGISSGRDEQFF	TGCAGCGTTGGTATATCTAGCGGGAGGGATGAGCAGTTCTTC
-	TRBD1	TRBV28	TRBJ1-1	CAWGWDRGRDTEAFF	TGTGCCTGGGGGTGGGACAGGGGGCGCGACACTGAAGCTTTCTTT
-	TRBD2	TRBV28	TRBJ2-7	CASSRTSGTYEQYF	TGTGCCAGCAGCCGGACTAGCGGAACCTACGAGCAGTACTTC
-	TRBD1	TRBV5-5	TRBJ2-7	CASSPDRSSYEQYF	TGTGCCAGCAGCCCGGACAGGAGCTCCTACGAGCAGTACTTC
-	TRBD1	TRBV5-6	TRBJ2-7	CASSLAWDRSSPYEQYF	TGTGCCAGCAGCTTGGCCTGGGACAGATCCTCTCCCTACGAGCAGTACTTC
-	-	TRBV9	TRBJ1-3	CASSVADRGTGNTIYF	TGTGCCAGCAGCGTAGCTGATCGGGGTACAGGAAACACCATATATTTT
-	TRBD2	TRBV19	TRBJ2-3	CASRNGLAGLAVDTQYF	TGTGCCAGCCGGAATGGACTAGCGGGACTGGCAGTTGATACGCAGTATTTT
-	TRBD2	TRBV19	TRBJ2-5	CASSIDGEGETQYF	TGTGCCAGTAGTATAGACGGGGAGGGGGAGACCCAGTACTTC
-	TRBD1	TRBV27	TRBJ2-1	CASSPPGQGTYNEQFF	TGTGCCAGCAGTCCGCCGGGACAGGGGACCTACAATGAGCAGTTCTTC
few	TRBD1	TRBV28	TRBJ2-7	CASSLPDRGENSYEQYF	TGTGCCAGCAGCCTCCCCGACAGGGGGGAGAATTCCTACGAGCAGTACTTC
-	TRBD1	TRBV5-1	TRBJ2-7	CASSFDRGHYEQYF	TGCGCCAGCAGCTTTGACAGGGGGCATTACGAGCAGTACTTC
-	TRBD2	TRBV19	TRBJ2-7	CASSISAGESHEQYF	TGTGCCAGTAGTATCTCGGCGGGAGAATCCCACGAGCAGTACTTC
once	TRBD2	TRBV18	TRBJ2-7	CASSQGTSGAYEQYF	TGTGCCAGCTCACAGGGGACTAGCGGGGCCTACGAGCAGTACTTC
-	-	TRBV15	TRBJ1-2	CATSTRVNYGYTF	TGTGCCACCAGCACCAGGGTTAACTATGGCTACACCTTC
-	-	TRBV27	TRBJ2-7	CASSDGGAGVHEQYF	TGTGCCAGCAGCGATGGGGGGGCGGGAGTCCACGAGCAGTACTTC
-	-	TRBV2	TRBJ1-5	CASGLWGDGNQPQHF	TGTGCCAGCGGCCTTTGGGGGGATGGCAATCAGCCCCAGCATTTT
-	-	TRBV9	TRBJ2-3	CASTADSTSTDTQYF	TGTGCCAGCACTGCGGACTCCACTAGCACAGATACGCAGTATTTT
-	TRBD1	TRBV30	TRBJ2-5	CAWTLTGEETQYF	TGTGCCTGGACCTTGACAGGGGAAGAGACCCAGTACTTC
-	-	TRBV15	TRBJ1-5	CATSGGQPEHNQPQHF	TGTGCCACCAGCGGCGGACAGCCGGAGCACAATCAGCCCCAGCATTTT
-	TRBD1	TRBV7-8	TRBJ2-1	CASSLGGDRLDEQFF	TGTGCCAGCAGCTTAGGTGGGGACAGGCTCGATGAGCAGTTCTTC
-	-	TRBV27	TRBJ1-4	CASLVPREVDNEKLFF	TGTGCCAGCCTCGTTCCCCGGGAGGTGGATAATGAAAAACTGTTTTTT
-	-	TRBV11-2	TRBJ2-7	CASSSDLASYEQYF	TGTGCCAGCAGCTCAGACCTGGCCTCCTACGAGCAGTACTTC
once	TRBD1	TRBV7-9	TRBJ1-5	CASSLVTGTEVDSNQPQHF	TGTGCCAGCAGCTTAGTCACCGGGACAGAGGTTGATAGCAATCAGCCCCAGCATTTT
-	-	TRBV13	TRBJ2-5	CASSLISGRRETQYF	TGTGCCAGCAGCTTAATTTCGGGAAGGAGGGAGACCCAGTACTTC
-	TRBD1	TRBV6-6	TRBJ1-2	CASSSGQAYGYTF	TGTGCCAGCAGTTCCGGACAGGCCTATGGCTACACCTTC
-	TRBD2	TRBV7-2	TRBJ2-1	CASSLVAYPSGKVVLFF	TGTGCCAGCAGCTTAGTGGCGTACCCTAGCGGGAAGGTTGTTCTGTTCTTC
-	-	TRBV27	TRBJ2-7	CASSLSAKQGYEQYF	TGTGCCAGCAGTTTATCGGCTAAGCAGGGTTACGAGCAGTACTTC
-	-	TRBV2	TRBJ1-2	CASSEGAYGYTF	TGTGCCAGCAGTGAAGGCGCCTATGGCTACACCTTC
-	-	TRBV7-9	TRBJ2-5	CASSQAGTTETQYF	TGTGCCAGCAGCCAAGCAGGGACAACGGAGACCCAGTACTTC
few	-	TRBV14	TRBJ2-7	CASSQDFRDEQYF	TGTGCCAGCAGCCAAGATTTTCGGGACGAGCAGTACTTC
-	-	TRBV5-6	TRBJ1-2	CASSWDKPAGGYTF	TGTGCCAGCAGCTGGGACAAGCCGGCGGGTGGCTACACCTTC
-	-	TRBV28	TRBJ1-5	CASSLGRAFRGGNQPQHF	TGTGCCAGCAGCCTGGGGAGGGCTTTCCGTGGGGGCAATCAGCCCCAGCATTTT
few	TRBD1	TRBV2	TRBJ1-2	CASSGTGAYGYTF	TGTGCCAGCAGTGGGACAGGGGCCTATGGCTACACCTTC
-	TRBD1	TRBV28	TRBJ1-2	CASRRLGGWGYGYTF	TGTGCCAGCAGACGCCTAGGGGGCTGGGGCTATGGCTACACCTTC
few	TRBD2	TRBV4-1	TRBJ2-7	CASSQGLAGGPEEQYF	TGCGCCAGCAGCCAAGGACTAGCGGGAGGGCCGGAAGAGCAGTACTTC
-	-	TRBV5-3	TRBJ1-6	CARSLVQNSSYNSPLHF	TGTGCCAGAAGCTTGGTACAGAATAGCTCCTATAATTCACCCCTCCACTTT
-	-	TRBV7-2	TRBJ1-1	CASSEQPNTEAFF	TGTGCCAGCAGTGAACAGCCGAACACTGAAGCTTTCTTT
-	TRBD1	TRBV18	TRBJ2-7	CASSQDRGLHEQYF	TGTGCCAGCTCCCAGGACAGGGGGCTCCACGAGCAGTACTTC
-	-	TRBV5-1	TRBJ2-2	CASSFRTGTNTGELFF	TGCGCCAGCAGCTTTAGGACCGGGACGAACACCGGGGAGCTGTTTTTT
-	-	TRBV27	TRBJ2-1	CASSSRVNEQFF	TGTGCCAGCAGTTCCCGGGTCAATGAGCAGTTCTTC
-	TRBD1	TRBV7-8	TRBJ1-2	CASSLEQGVNGYTF	TGTGCCAGCAGCTTAGAACAGGGGGTTAATGGCTACACCTTC